Shown below are 21 T cell receptor beta chains from a single sample sequenced in a study of T cells in localized non-small cell lung cancer. Sequenced by immunoSEQ multiplex PCR; TCRdb stores in-frame clones only, minus some. The sample holds approximately 18,000 clones, about 83% seen once. Sequences were derived from peripheral blood, sampled before any cancer treatment. Source of these receptors: a female donor of 60 years or more with stage I lung adenocarcinoma.

CDR3 sequence reads: CASSYSQASYGYTF. The DNA for the CDR3 is TGTGCCAGCAGTTACTCCCAGGCCTCCTATGGCTACACCTTC. This rearrangement joins TRBV6-6 to TRBJ1-2; D unclear. V was clipped by 0 bases and J by 4 bases, with 9 bases between them. CDR1 is MNHNY, CDR2 SVGAGI, per germline (reference sequence). The CDR3 runs to 14 residues.

The chain links TRBV27 to TRBJ2-7, with D unresolved. This CDR3 contains 13 residues. CDR1 and CDR2 from the germline V gene are MNHEY and SMNVEV (reference sequence). The germline V and J ends were trimmed by 4 bases and 2 bases, with 9 bases remaining between them. The CDR3 nucleotides read TGTGCCAGCAGTTATGGGCAGGCCTACGAGCAGTACTTC. The encoded protein is CASSYGQAYEQYF.

The J gene is TRBJ1-3, the V gene TRBV9, with 9 bases lining up with TRBD1. V shed 4 bases, J shed 3 bases, and the junction held 5 bases outside the gene matches. Per the germline V gene, CDR1 is SGDLS and CDR2 is YYNGEE. The CDR3 sequence is 15 residues long. DNA of the CDR3: TGTGCCAGCAGCTTTGGGACAGGGAGTGGAAACACCATATATTTT. Residues: CASSFGTGSGNTIYF.

The chain carries TRBV30 and TRBJ2-7; D is undetermined. This CDR3 comprises 14 residues. Germline-derived CDR1 and CDR2 are GTSNPN and SVGIG (reference sequence). Trimming stripped 2 bases from V and 1 base from J, with 12 bases between. The CDR3 bases are TGTGCCTGGAGTCCGCTGGGGTTATCCTACGAGCAGTACTTC. Its translation is CAWSPLGLSYEQYF.

This chain connects TRBV5-1 to TRBJ1-5; 9 bases fit TRBD1. The V segment lost 1 base and the J segment 7 bases; nucleotides outside the gene matches: 3. This CDR3 is built from 14 residues. Looked up from germline, CDR1 is SGHRS and CDR2 is YFSETQ. The CDR3 loop reads CASSLRQGGQPQHF. The CDR3 region has the DNA TGCGCCAGCAGCTTGAGACAGGGGGGCCAGCCCCAGCATTTT.

This sequence joins TRBV7-8 and TRBJ2-5, with 10 positions matching TRBD2. V shed 4 bases, J shed 4 bases, and the junction held 12 bases outside the gene matches. CDR3 length: 17 residues. The V gene's germline CDR1 is SGHVS and CDR2 FQNEAQ. In DNA, the CDR3 is TGTGCCAGCAGCTCAACCCTAGCGGGGGCGGGAAGAGAGACCCAGTACTTC. It translates to CASSSTLAGAGRETQYF. Based on the CDR3 plus reference TRBV7-8 and TRBJ2-5, the full variable domain is GAGVSQSPRYKVAKRGQDVALRCDPISGHVSLFWYQQALGQGPEFLTYFQNEAQLDKSGLPSDRFFAERPEGSVSTLKIQRTQQEDSAVYLCASSSTLAGAGRETQYFGPGTRLLVL.

The V gene is TRBV27, the J gene TRBJ1-1, with D maybe TRBD1 (5 bases). V was cut by 6 bases and J by 5 bases, with 13 bases left in between. Germline loops: CDR1 MNHEY, CDR2 SMNVEV (reference sequence). The CDR3 runs 13 residues. The CDR3 nucleotides read TGTGCCAGCAGAGGAACGGGACTGACTGAAGCTTTCTTT. It codes for CASRGTGLTEAFF.

V usage is TRBV30 and J usage is TRBJ1-5; D is ambiguous. The CDR3 loop spans 13 amino acids. The V end lost 1 base, the J end lost 5 bases, and 9 bases lay between the germline ends. Germline V gene sequence: CDR1 GTSNPN, CDR2 SVGIG (reference sequence). CDR3 nucleotide sequence: TGTGCCTGGAGTGGTGGTACTTATCAGCCCCAGCATTTT. Its protein is CAWSGGTYQPQHF.

The chain combines TRBV7-9 with TRBJ2-6; perhaps D is TRBD1 or TRBD2 (5 bases each). The CDR3 runs 15 residues. V was shortened by 5 bases and J by 0 bases, with 8 bases between the two germline ends. Germline assignment: CDR1 SEHNR and CDR2 FQNEAQ (reference sequence). CDR3 coding DNA: TGTGCCAGCAGCCTGGGGGTCTCTGGGGCCAACGTCCTGACTTTC. Translating it yields CASSLGVSGANVLTF. Looking up the rest from reference TRBV7-9 and TRBJ2-6 gives the full variable domain: DTGVSQNPRHKITKRGQNVTFRCDPISEHNRLYWYRQTLGQGPEFLTYFQNEAQLEKSRLLSDRFSAERPKGSFSTLEIQRTEQGDSAMYLCASSLGVSGANVLTFGAGSRLTVL.

The genes are TRBV30 and TRBJ2-5; D is uncertain. V shed 2 bases and J shed 7 bases, with 17 bases lying between them. Germline CDR1 GTSNPN, CDR2 SVGIG (reference sequence). This CDR3 comprises 14 residues. CDR3 DNA: TGTGCCTGGAGTTGGAACCCACGGTTGGGGACCCAGTACTTC. It translates to CAWSWNPRLGTQYF. Full variable domain (missing parts from reference TRBV30 and TRBJ2-5): SQTIHQWPATLVQPVGSPLSLECTVEGTSNPNLYWYRQAAGRGLQLLFYSVGIGQISSEVPQNLSASRPQDRQFILSSKKLLLSDSGFYLCAWSWNPRLGTQYFGPGTRLLVL.

The rearrangement joins TRBV27 to TRBJ2-3, with TRBD2 identical over 9 bases. The CDR3 sequence is 18 residues long. Losses at the gene ends were 0 bases for V and 0 bases for J; bases not matched to a gene: 7. From germline, CDR1 is MNHEY and CDR2 SMNVEV (reference sequence). The CDR3 DNA reads TGTGCCAGCAGTTTATCGCCTAGCGGGGCGGCTAGCACAGATACGCAGTATTTT. It translates to CASSLSPSGAASTDTQYF.

The chain couples TRBV19 to TRBJ1-5; tentatively, D is TRBD1 (5 bases). Trimming took off 3 bases at V and 9 bases at J, with 15 bases between the two ends. The CDR3 has 14 residues. The germline gives CDR1 LNHDA, CDR2 SQIVND (reference sequence). The CDR3 reads CASSMVGGGRPQHF. The CDR3 DNA reads TGTGCCAGTAGTATGGTAGGCGGGGGACGGCCCCAGCATTTT.

DNA of the CDR3: TGTGCCAGCAGCGAATTTCCCGGACAGGGCTATGGCTACACCTTC. This encodes CASSEFPGQGYGYTF. This chain links TRBV9 with TRBJ1-2, with TRBD1 identical over 8 bases. Trimming took 3 bases from V and 4 from J; bases not matched to a gene: 8. This CDR3 is built from 15 residues. CDR1 is SGDLS and CDR2 is YYNGEE in the germline V gene.

The chain employs TRBV18 and TRBJ1-2; D is perhaps TRBD1 (5 bases). Germline V gene data show CDR1 as KGHSH and CDR2 as LQKENI. CDR3 size: 13 residues. V was clipped by 2 bases and J by 3 bases, with 7 bases between them. This CDR3 reads CASSPDSDYGYTF. The CDR3 DNA reads TGTGCCAGCTCACCAGACAGCGACTATGGCTACACCTTC.

CDR3 amino acids: CASSPDHNEKLFF. Written as DNA, the CDR3 is TGTGCCAGCAGCCCTGACCATAATGAAAAACTGTTTTTT. The V gene is TRBV2, the J gene TRBJ1-4; D is unresolved. This CDR3 has 13 residues. CDR1 is SNHLY, CDR2 FYNNEI, per germline. The ends were cut back, 6 bases at V and 4 bases at J, with 9 bases in the middle.

The chain recombines TRBV5-5 with TRBJ1-1, with 7 bases matching TRBD1. This CDR3 contains 14 residues. Germline trimming cut 3 bases from V and 0 bases from J; bases unmatched to any gene: 2. CDR1 is SGHKS and CDR2 is YYEKEE in the germline V gene (reference sequence). The CDR3 loop reads CASSSTGLNTEAFF. As DNA, the CDR3 is TGTGCCAGCAGCTCGACAGGGCTGAACACTGAAGCTTTCTTT.

V usage is TRBV30 and J usage is TRBJ2-7; 7 bases agree with TRBD1. V was clipped by 0 bases and J by 2 bases; unmatched bases: 4. The CDR3 is 14 residues long. Germline V gene sequence: CDR1 GTSNPN, CDR2 SVGIG (reference sequence). The DNA for the CDR3 is TGTGCCTGGAGTGTTACAGGGGCCCCCTACGAGCAGTACTTC. Translating gives CAWSVTGAPYEQYF.

This chain connects TRBV5-4 to TRBJ1-3; D remains ambiguous. CDR1 is SGHNT and CDR2 is YYREEE in the germline V gene (reference sequence). This CDR3 contains 15 residues. Trimming took off 0 bases at V and 4 bases at J, with 11 bases between the two ends. CDR3 sequence reads: CASSLDVTVGNTIYF. The CDR3 bases are TGTGCCAGCAGCTTGGATGTCACAGTCGGAAACACCATATATTTT.

The chain recombines TRBV2 with TRBJ1-5; D gene ambiguous. Germline V gene lookup returns CDR1 SNHLY and CDR2 FYNNEI. V lost 7 bases, J lost 4 bases, and 11 bases lay in between. The length of the CDR3 is 13 residues. CDR3 region: CASTSEGNQPQHF. The CDR3 region has the DNA TGTGCCAGCACGTCAGAAGGTAATCAGCCCCAGCATTTT. The full variable domain, its missing parts supplied by reference TRBV2 and TRBJ1-5, is EPEVTQTPSHQVTQMGQEVILRCVPISNHLYFYWYRQILGQKVEFLVSFYNNEISEKSEIFDDQFSVERPDGSNFTLKIRSTKLEDSAMYFCASTSEGNQPQHFGDGTRLSIL.

The chain joins TRBV2 to TRBJ2-1; 7 bases line up with TRBD1. CDR1 and CDR2 (germline): SNHLY, FYNNEI. The CDR3 totals 14 residues. The ends lost 4 bases at V and 1 base at J; junction bases unmatched: 1. This CDR3 reads CASSGQGSYNEQFF. Written as DNA, the CDR3 is TGTGCCAGCAGTGGACAGGGTTCCTACAATGAGCAGTTCTTC.

The chain carries TRBV6-6 and TRBJ1-6; no clear D gene. Looked up from germline, CDR1 is MNHNY and CDR2 is SVGAGI (reference sequence). This CDR3 has 15 residues. Trimming shortened V by 6 bases and J by 0 bases, and 9 bases separated the two germline ends. CDR3: CASRQMSSYNSPLHF. Written as DNA, the CDR3 is TGTGCCAGCAGGCAGATGAGCTCCTATAATTCACCCCTCCACTTT.